This record concerns one TCR beta chain sequence. Its antigen is undetermined. The V and J ends lost 2 bases and 2 bases, in that order; junction bases with no gene match: 9. In germline, CDR1 is SGHDN, CDR2 FVKESK. The CDR3 spans 18 residues. TCR beta libraries were built with iRepertoire HTBI primers and Arm-PCR of CDR3 regions. Using its own MiXCR run on the multiplex PCR reads, TCRdb lists one record per CDR3 protein. This sample has some 300,000 distinct CDR3 sequences, with 20% to 25% found just once. The source of the sample is a study of regulatory T cells in long-lasting Graves disease. Sample time point: persistent/refractory GD, antithyroid drugs over 5 years with positive TRAb. Generation of the TCR library employed RNA extracted from PBMCs. Around 9.1 milliliters of peripheral blood were drawn into EDTA tubes. Study observations and caveats: Authors noted too few samples as a limitation. Persistent disease preferred TRBV28, TRBJ1-2 and TRBJ2-5. Persistent Graves' patients had lower TCR diversity than newly diagnosed ones.

This chain connects TRBV14 to TRBJ2-7, with TRBD2 identical over 13 bases. The sample here was peripheral blood mononuclear cells (PBMCs), taken when the disease was refractory, from a patient treated with antithyroid drugs. The TCR originated in a female donor with Graves disease. CDR3 amino acids: CASSQYRLAGGSAYEQYF. The CDR3 DNA reads as TGTGCCAGCAGCCAATATAGACTAGCGGGAGGATCGGCCTACGAGCAGTACTTC. Drawing the rest from reference TRBV14 and TRBJ2-7, the complete variable domain is EAGVTQFPSHSVIEKGQTVTLRCDPISGHDNLYWYRRVMGKEIKFLLHFVKESKQDESGMPNNRFLAERTGGTYSTLKVQPAELEDSGVYFCASSQYRLAGGSAYEQYFGPGTRLTVT.